This TCR beta chain originates from a study of blood T cell repertoires in COVID-19. Looking at the study overall: The study drew acute and convalescent COVID-19 samples from the United States, Italy and Spain. Sample material is recorded as cDNA or gDNA derived from T cells, B-cell-depleted T cells, or PBMCs.

This CDR3 comprises 14 residues. V was trimmed by 1 base and J by 7 bases, leaving 8 bases between them. Germline CDR1 reads LGHDT; CDR2 reads YNNKEL (reference sequence). Original processing methods: Amplification from reference gene primers served as the basis for estimated nucleated cell counts. Profiling relied on immunoSEQ multiplex PCR, and the TCRdb table lists in-frame clones only, not all of them. V and J calls and clone size follow that table, whereas D and trimming were derived from the DNA. The sample holds fewer than 90,000 clones; 88% are singletons and the top ten take approximately 7.3%. This clone was recorded a few times.

What was sequenced was peripheral blood. The gene calls are TRBV3-1 (or the pseudogene TRBV3-2) and TRBJ1-6; D not resolved. This TCR was recovered from a man between 65 and 85 years old with acute or convalescent COVID-19. CDR3 in DNA: TGTGCCAGCAGCCAAGGTGGCAAGAATTCACCCCTCCACTTT. Protein sequence: CASSQGGKNSPLHF.